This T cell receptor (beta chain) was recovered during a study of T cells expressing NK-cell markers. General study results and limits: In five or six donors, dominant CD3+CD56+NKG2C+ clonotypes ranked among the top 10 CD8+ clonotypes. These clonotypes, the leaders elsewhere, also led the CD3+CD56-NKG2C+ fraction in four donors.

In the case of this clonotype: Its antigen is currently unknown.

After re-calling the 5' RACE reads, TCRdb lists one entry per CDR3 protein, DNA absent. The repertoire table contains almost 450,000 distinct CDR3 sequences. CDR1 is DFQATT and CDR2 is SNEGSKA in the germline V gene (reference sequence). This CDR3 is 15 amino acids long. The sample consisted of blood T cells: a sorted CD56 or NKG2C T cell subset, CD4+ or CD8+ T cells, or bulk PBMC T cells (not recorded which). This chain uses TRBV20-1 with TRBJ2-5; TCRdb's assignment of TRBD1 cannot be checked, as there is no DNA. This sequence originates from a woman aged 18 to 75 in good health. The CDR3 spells CSAPKGGRTQETQYF.